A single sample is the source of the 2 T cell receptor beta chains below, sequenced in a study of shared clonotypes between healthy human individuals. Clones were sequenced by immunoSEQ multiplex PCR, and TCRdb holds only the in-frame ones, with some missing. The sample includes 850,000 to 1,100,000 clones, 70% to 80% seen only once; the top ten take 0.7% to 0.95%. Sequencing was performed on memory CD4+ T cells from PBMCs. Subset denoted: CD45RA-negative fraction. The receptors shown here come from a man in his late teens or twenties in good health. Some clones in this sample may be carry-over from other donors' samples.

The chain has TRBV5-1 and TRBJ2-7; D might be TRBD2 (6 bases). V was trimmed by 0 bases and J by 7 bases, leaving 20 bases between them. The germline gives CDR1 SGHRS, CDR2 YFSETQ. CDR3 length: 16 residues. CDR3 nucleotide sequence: TGCGCCAGCAGCTTGGTTTTAGGGCCTGGGGCGGGGGAGCAGTACTTC. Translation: CASSLVLGPGAGEQYF.

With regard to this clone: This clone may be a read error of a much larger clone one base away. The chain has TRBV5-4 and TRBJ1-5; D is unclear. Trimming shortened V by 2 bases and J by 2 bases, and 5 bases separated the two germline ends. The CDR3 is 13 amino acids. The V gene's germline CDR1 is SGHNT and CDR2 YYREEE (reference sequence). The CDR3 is CASSLAGNQPQHF. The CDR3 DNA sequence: TGTGCCAGCAGCTTAGCAGGCAATCAGCCCCAGCATTTT.